What follows are 14 T cell receptor beta chains derived from one specimen sequenced in a study of molecular identifiers for immune sequencing clone quantification. One entry per CDR3 protein results from TCRdb running MiXCR on the PCR reads. The table shows about 510,000 distinct CDR3 sequences, with around 25% occurring only once. Sequenced: naive CD8+ T cells from blood, with Jurkat cell RNA spiked in. Subset indicated: FACS-sorted CD8+CD4-CCR7+CD45RA+ naive T cells. These receptors were obtained from a human donor in good health. Some libraries in this study had Jurkat cell RNA spiked in.

This clonotype was seen a handful of times. The chain is built from TRBV11-2 and TRBJ2-1, with D tentatively TRBD1 or TRBD2 (5 bases each). The CDR3 loop spans 15 amino acids. Germline lookup yields CDR1 SGHAT and CDR2 FQNNGV. Deletions cut 4 bases from V and 6 bases from J, with 16 bases between. The CDR3 DNA sequence: TGTGCCAGCAGCTCCCCTCGAGAGGGGTTCAATGAGCAGTTCTTC. Amino acid sequence: CASSSPREGFNEQFF.

The CDR3 protein is CASSLTTPDQPQHF. CDR3 bases: TGTGCCAGCAGCTTGACAACTCCTGATCAGCCCCAGCATTTT. The V gene is TRBV4-2, the J gene TRBJ1-5; no definite D call. Germline loops: CDR1 LGHNA, CDR2 YNFKEQ. CDR3 size: 14 residues. V dropped 5 bases and J dropped 5 bases, with 13 bases sitting between them.

The V gene is TRBV12-3 or TRBV12-4, the J gene TRBJ2-1; 9 positions agree with TRBD1. This CDR3 is built from 18 residues. Trimming removed 6 bases from V and 5 bases from J; junction bases left unmatched: 17. CDR3 protein: CASSPRDRVKNEDNEQFF. In DNA, the CDR3 is TGTGCCAGCAGCCCCCGGGACAGGGTCAAAAACGAGGACAATGAGCAGTTCTTC.

The chain couples TRBV6-6 to TRBJ2-1, with D uncertain. CDR3 length equals 14 residues. V lost 4 bases and J 2 bases, leaving 9 bases between the germline ends. The V gene's germline CDR1 is MNHNY and CDR2 SVGAGI (reference sequence). The CDR3 DNA sequence: TGTGCCAGCAGTTTCAGTACTACCTACAATGAGCAGTTCTTC. It is translated as CASSFSTTYNEQFF.

Ten or more counts support this clonotype. CDR3 coding DNA: TGTGCCAGCTCACCGGAGAACACCGGGGAGCTGTTTTTT. It specifies CASSPENTGELFF. V usage is TRBV12-3 or TRBV12-4 and J usage is TRBJ2-2; D not certain. Deletions cut 8 bases from V and 1 base from J, with 8 bases between. This CDR3 contains 13 residues.

This clonotype came up a few times. The V call is TRBV12-3 or TRBV12-4, the J call TRBJ1-5; D unclear. There are 15 residues in the CDR3. V lost 1 base and J 2 bases, leaving 9 bases between the germline ends. CDR3 sequence reads: CASSLGPMGNQPQHF. The CDR3 coding sequence is TGTGCCAGCAGTTTAGGACCCATGGGCAATCAGCCCCAGCATTTT.

For this clonotype: Mismatch with germline at one junction end may stem from a read error. The CDR3 DNA follows: TGTGCCAGCAAACCGGGACCGAGTCTCTCCTACGGGCAGTACTTC. Protein product: CASKPGPSLSYGQYF. The J gene is TRBJ2-7, the V gene TRBV27; tentatively, D is TRBD1 or TRBD2 (5 bases each). The germline CDR1 and CDR2 sequences are MNHEY and SMNVEV (reference sequence). CDR3 length: 15 amino acids.

The rearrangement uses TRBV20-1 and TRBJ2-1; no clear D. The CDR3 has 12 residues. Looked up from germline, CDR1 is DFQATT and CDR2 is SNEGSKA (reference sequence). Trimming pared 3 bases from V and 4 bases from J, leaving 7 bases between. CDR3 coding DNA: TGCAGTGCTAGCGGGCGGTACAATGAGCAGTTCTTC. It translates to CSASGRYNEQFF.

The rearrangement links TRBV6-5 to TRBJ1-2; D gene ambiguous. The V gene's germline CDR1 is MNHEY and CDR2 SVGAGI. This CDR3 contains 13 residues. V was shortened by 6 bases and J by 3 bases, with 11 bases between the two germline ends. This CDR3 is CASRVGIHYGYTF. In nucleotides, the CDR3 is TGTGCCAGCAGGGTCGGGATCCACTATGGCTACACCTTC.

The chain is built from TRBV4-1 and TRBJ2-1; 9 bases map to TRBD1. The CDR3 runs to 15 residues. Germline-derived CDR1 and CDR2 are MGHRA and YSYEKL. V trimming: 5 bases; J trimming: 7 bases; junction bases outside the gene matches: 9. CDR3: CASSTPTGGLNEQFF. In nucleotides, the CDR3 is TGCGCCAGCAGCACTCCTACAGGGGGCTTAAATGAGCAGTTCTTC.

CDR3 residues: CASSQGSALSSYEQYF. CDR3 DNA sequence: TGTGCCAGCAGCCAGGGGAGCGCGTTAAGCTCCTACGAGCAGTACTTC. The rearrangement joins TRBV3-1 to TRBJ2-7; possibly TRBD2 for D (5 bases). Trimming took off 3 bases at V and 0 bases at J, with 15 bases between the two ends. Germline V gives CDR1 LGHDT, CDR2 YNNKEL (reference sequence). CDR3 length equals 16 residues.

This clonotype was seen more than once but under ten times. V gene TRBV4-1 combines with J gene TRBJ2-2; D is unclear. The length of the CDR3 is 11 residues. The germline V gene has CDR1 MGHRA and CDR2 YSYEKL. The V and J ends lost 11 bases and 6 bases respectively, with 10 bases between them. The DNA of the CDR3 is TGCGCCTGCGGTGGCTCCGGGGAGCTGTTTTTT. It specifies CACGGSGELFF.

This clonotype was seen once. Since a much larger clone is just one base distant, this may be a read error. The conserved closing phenylalanine or tryptophan is absent in this CDR3, likely reflecting a read error. It is unclear where the CDR3 begins or ends on the DNA, so no DNA is shown, and the CDR3 is as TCRdb lists it. The rearrangement joins TRBV28 to TRBJ1-2; the tabulated D call, TRBD1, remains unverified against the DNA. Both ends counted, the CDR3 spans 13 residues. Germline V gene lookup returns CDR1 MDHEN and CDR2 SYDVKM. CDR3 region: CASSLYGAPAPTI.

The gene calls are TRBV20-1 and TRBJ1-4; D is possibly TRBD1 (6 bases). The CDR3 consists of 13 residues. The V and J ends lost 5 bases and 5 bases respectively, with 12 bases between them. CDR1 DFQATT and CDR2 SNEGSKA come from the germline V gene (reference sequence). The CDR3 region has the DNA TGCAGTGCTCGGGACACTCACAATGAAAAACTGTTTTTT. Its translation is CSARDTHNEKLFF.